The 28 T cell receptor beta chains below all came from one sample that was sequenced in a study of blood T cells in healthy people across ages. A sample-barcoded 5' primer and a J-beta primer mix were used in a second PCR of about 7 to 12 cycles. TCRdb passed the 5' RACE reads through MiXCR, listing each CDR3 protein once. The sample shows about 630,000 distinct CDR3 sequences, around a fifth of them seen only once. What was sequenced was blood. Every receptor here comes from a man between 65 and 85 years old in good health.

This chain connects TRBV5-1 to TRBJ2-3; D is ambiguous. The V end was cut by 2 bases, the J end by 2 bases, with 9 bases between. Germline V gene lookup returns CDR1 SGHRS and CDR2 YFSETQ. This CDR3 comprises 14 residues. The CDR3 DNA sequence: TGCGCCAGCAGCTTTGAACTTGACACAGATACGCAGTATTTT. Translated, it gives CASSFELDTDTQYF.

The rearrangement uses TRBV7-9 and TRBJ2-1; D gene unclear. Deletions cut 4 bases from V and 3 bases from J, with 10 bases between. There are 14 residues in the CDR3. CDR1 is SEHNR and CDR2 is FQNEAQ in the germline V gene (reference sequence). The DNA of the CDR3 is TGTGCCAGCAGCTACGTAAGCTACTACAATGAGCAGTTCTTC. Translating it yields CASSYVSYYNEQFF.

This sequence joins TRBV7-2 and TRBJ2-7; TRBD2 aligns across 7 bases. The CDR3 is made up of 16 amino acids. The V gene end was trimmed by 1 base and the J gene end by 3 bases; junction bases not matched to a gene: 9. Germline V CDR1 and CDR2: SGHTA, FQGNSA. The chain's CDR3 is CASSLGGAGIFYEQYF. DNA of the CDR3: TGTGCCAGCAGCTTAGGGGGAGCGGGGATATTCTACGAGCAGTACTTC.

The sample holds a few counts of this clonotype. The chain carries TRBV3-1 and TRBJ2-7; perhaps TRBD2 as D (5 bases). The CDR3 has 14 amino acids. Germline CDR1 LGHDT, CDR2 YNNKEL (reference sequence). Between the trimmed V and J ends, which lost 2 bases and 4 bases, there was a span of 12 bases. The CDR3 loop reads CASSQIRDRYEQYF. In nucleotides, the CDR3 is TGTGCCAGCAGCCAAATTCGGGATCGATACGAGCAGTACTTC.

Only a few counts were recorded for this clonotype. This chain uses TRBV10-3 with TRBJ1-2; the match to TRBD1 covers 9 bases. The CDR3 has 13 amino acids. The germline CDR1 and CDR2 sequences are ENHRY and SYGVKD. V gave up 7 bases and J gave up 3 bases; unmatched junction bases: 3. The CDR3: CAITRDRDYGYTF. Here the CDR3 DNA reads TGTGCCATCACCAGGGACAGGGACTATGGCTACACCTTC.

This clonotype has just a few counts. The chain carries TRBV10-3 and TRBJ2-2, with 7 bases lining up with TRBD2. The CDR3 is made up of 14 amino acids. In germline, CDR1 is ENHRY, CDR2 SYGVKD. With V trimmed by 6 bases and J by 7 bases, 8 bases remained unmatched. This chain's CDR3 is CAIRDSGSDGELFF. CDR3 DNA sequence: TGTGCCATCAGGGATAGCGGGTCGGACGGGGAGCTGTTTTTT.

This sequence joins TRBV5-6 and TRBJ2-5; no clear D gene. Deletions cut 2 bases from V and 4 bases from J, with 9 bases between. The CDR3 extends over 13 amino acids. Germline values: CDR1 SGHDT, CDR2 YYEEEE. CDR3 bases: TGTGCCAGCAGCTTTTATCCCCCAGAGACCCAGTACTTC. It translates to CASSFYPPETQYF.

This clonotype was observed a few times. The chain joins TRBV7-2 to TRBJ2-3; TRBD2 aligns across 7 bases. Germline V gives CDR1 SGHTA, CDR2 FQGNSA. Trimming removed 1 base from V and 0 bases from J; junction bases left unmatched: 7. The CDR3 runs to 17 residues. For the CDR3, the DNA is TGTGCCAGCAGCTTAGGGGGACGCGGGAGCAGCACAGATACGCAGTATTTT. Amino acid sequence: CASSLGGRGSSTDTQYF.

The chain combines TRBV6-6 with TRBJ2-5; TRBD2 aligns across 11 bases. Trimming at V came to 6 bases and at J to 1 base, leaving 7 bases not matched to a gene. This CDR3 is built from 16 residues. Germline values: CDR1 MNHNY, CDR2 SVGAGI (reference sequence). CDR3 in amino acids: CASRRLGTSGQETQYF. In nucleotides, the CDR3 is TGTGCCAGCAGGAGACTCGGGACTAGCGGCCAAGAGACCCAGTACTTC.

This clonotype was seen more than once but under ten times. The chain employs TRBV7-2 and TRBJ2-7; no clear D. Trimming took off 3 bases at V and 0 bases at J, with 12 bases between the two ends. Germline V gives CDR1 SGHTA, CDR2 FQGNSA. The length of the CDR3 is 15 residues. The CDR3 DNA sequence: TGTGCCAGCAGCTTTGGGGTCGAGGACTCCTACGAGCAGTACTTC. Its translation: CASSFGVEDSYEQYF.

This clonotype was detected only a few times. The chain recombines TRBV28 with TRBJ2-5, with D possibly matching TRBD2 (6 bases). The closer fit of TRBJ2-7 to the DNA end suggests the J call may be wrong. Germline CDR1 reads MDHEN; CDR2 reads SYDVKM. The CDR3 contains 15 residues. The CDR3 loop reads CASSLRGTRTYEQYF. DNA for the CDR3: TGTGCCAGCAGTTTACGCGGGACCCGCACCTACGAGCAGTACTTC.

This clonotype was seen at least ten times. J is TRBJ2-5 and V is TRBV5-1; 13 nucleotides align to TRBD2. V dropped 0 bases and J dropped 5; count of bases not matched to a gene: 10. CDR3 length: 18 amino acids. Germline CDR1 and CDR2: SGHRS and YFSETQ. Here the CDR3 DNA reads TGCGCCAGCAGCTTGGGGACTAGCGGGAGACGGATTGGGGAGACCCAGTACTTC. It specifies CASSLGTSGRRIGETQYF.

The CDR3 sequence is CASSPINLRTSGMQKQYF. In DNA, the CDR3 is TGTGCCAGCTCACCAATCAATTTGAGGACTAGCGGGATGCAGAAGCAGTACTTC. V and J are TRBV18 and TRBJ2-7; 12 bases are a match to TRBD2. Germline assignment: CDR1 KGHSH and CDR2 LQKENI. The CDR3 totals 18 residues. J gave up 8 bases and V 2 bases, and 16 bases lay outside the gene matches.

This clonotype came up many times. The chain carries TRBV5-1 and TRBJ2-5, with D tentatively TRBD1 (5 bases). V lost 5 bases, J lost 2 bases, and 13 bases lay in between. This CDR3 has 14 amino acids. CDR1 and CDR2 (germline): SGHRS, YFSETQ. CDR3 sequence reads: CASRYTAGQETQYF. CDR3 bases: TGCGCCAGCAGATACACCGCAGGGCAAGAGACCCAGTACTTC. Full variable domain (remainder filled in from reference TRBV5-1 and TRBJ2-5): KAGVTQTPRYLIKTRGQQVTLSCSPISGHRSVSWYQQTPGQGLQFLFEYFSETQRNKGNFPGRFSGRQFSNSRSEMNVSTLELGDSALYLCASRYTAGQETQYFGPGTRLLVL.

This clonotype was seen only a few times. This chain uses TRBV24-1 with TRBJ2-5; 7 bases align to TRBD1. With V trimmed by 4 bases and J by 3 bases, 13 bases remained unmatched. From germline, CDR1 is KGHDR and CDR2 SFDVKD. The CDR3 consists of 17 residues. This CDR3 reads CATSEILGQWDEETQYF. For the CDR3, the DNA is TGTGCCACCAGTGAAATCTTGGGACAGTGGGATGAAGAGACCCAGTACTTC.

There are a few counts of this clonotype. Its ends do not fully match the called genes, so a read error is possible. The CDR3 protein is CASSEWAGPTYEQYF. The CDR3 nucleotides read TGTGCCAGCAGTGAATGGGCGGGACCCACCTACGAACAGTACTTC. V and J are TRBV6-1 and TRBJ2-1, with D perhaps TRBD2 (6 bases). The DNA matches TRBJ2-7 better at its end, which makes the J call doubtful. The CDR3 extends over 15 amino acids. Germline V lookup: CDR1 MNHNS, CDR2 SASEGT.

This clonotype was counted a few times. The J gene is TRBJ2-5, the V gene TRBV20-1; 13 bases are a match to TRBD2. The J call is doubtful: the DNA matches TRBJ2-1 better. CDR3 length: 14 residues. CDR1 and CDR2 from the germline V gene are DFQATT and SNEGSKA (reference sequence). The DNA for the CDR3 is TGCAGTGCTGGACTAGCGGGAGTAGGTGGTGAGCAGTTCTTC. Amino acid sequence: CSAGLAGVGGEQFF.

The sample holds many counts of this clonotype. The chain is built from TRBV29-1 and TRBJ2-5, with D possibly being TRBD1 (6 bases). Trimming pared 7 bases from V and 1 base from J, leaving 10 bases between. Looked up from germline, CDR1 is SQVTM and CDR2 is ANQGSEA. The CDR3 spans 12 residues. CDR3: CSAMDSQETQYF. CDR3 nucleotides: TGCAGCGCAATGGACAGCCAAGAGACCCAGTACTTC.

The chain links TRBV5-6 to TRBJ2-5; D tentatively reads TRBD1 or TRBD2 (5 bases each). Matching the DNA end better, TRBJ2-1 makes the J call doubtful. CDR1 SGHDT and CDR2 YYEEEE come from the germline V gene. The CDR3 consists of 16 residues. CDR3 DNA sequence: TGTGCCAGCAGCTTGCATGTGACGGGGCTTTACGATGAGCAGTTCTTC. Translation: CASSLHVTGLYDEQFF.

This clonotype has more than one count but fewer than ten. This chain links TRBV5-1 with TRBJ2-2; TRBD1 agrees at 7 bases. This CDR3 spans 16 amino acids. Per germline, CDR1 SGHRS and CDR2 YFSETQ. V was pared by 0 bases and J by 1 base, with 3 bases of the junction left unmatched. CDR3 protein: CASSLVTGLNTGELFF. In nucleotides, the CDR3 is TGCGCCAGCAGCTTGGTGACAGGGCTGAACACCGGGGAGCTGTTTTTT.

This clonotype came up a few times. Without the conserved terminal phenylalanine or tryptophan, this CDR3 likely stems from a read error. The V and J genes are TRBV6-6 and TRBJ2-7, with D maybe TRBD2 (5 bases). The CDR3 is 15 amino acids. Trimming stripped 0 bases from V and 3 bases from J, with 12 bases between. The germline CDR1 and CDR2 sequences are MNHNY and SVGAGI (reference sequence). CDR3 in DNA: TGTGCCAGCAGTTACTCTCGCCCGGGAATCTACGAGCAGTACCTC. Translating it yields CASSYSRPGIYEQYL.

V usage is TRBV7-2 and J usage is TRBJ1-1; no reliable D call. The CDR3 has 13 residues. Trimming removed 4 bases at V and 1 base at J, with 7 bases between. The germline V gene encodes CDR1 SGHTA and CDR2 FQGNSA. The CDR3 DNA follows: TGTGCCAGCAGCTCTCAGGCGAACACTGAAGCTTTCTTT. This encodes CASSSQANTEAFF.

J is TRBJ1-1 and V is TRBV29-1; 7 positions match TRBD1. Germline assignment: CDR1 SQVTM and CDR2 ANQGSEA. This CDR3 region has 12 residues. The V segment lost 7 bases and the J segment 6 bases; nucleotides outside the gene matches: 8. The CDR3 region is CSGRQGAAEAFF. The CDR3 DNA reads TGCAGCGGTCGACAGGGTGCAGCTGAAGCTTTCTTT.

In this sample, this clonotype turned up a few times. The chain links TRBV20-1 to TRBJ2-1, with D unresolved. The CDR3 runs to 11 residues. V lost 3 bases and J 8 bases, leaving 8 bases between the germline ends. The germline CDR1 and CDR2 sequences are DFQATT and SNEGSKA (reference sequence). The CDR3 nucleotides are TGCAGTGCTAGGCCCGGGTATGAGCAGTTCTTC. Amino acid sequence: CSARPGYEQFF.

This clonotype was seen ten or more times. J is TRBJ2-7 and V is TRBV12-3 or TRBV12-4; D is unclear. The length of the CDR3 is 13 residues. V was shortened by 4 bases and J by 2 bases, with 9 bases between the two germline ends. The CDR3 here is CASSSARAYEQYF. Here the CDR3 DNA reads TGTGCCAGCAGTTCGGCTAGGGCCTACGAGCAGTACTTC.

The table lists this clonotype with a few counts. V usage is TRBV7-9 and J usage is TRBJ2-7; D ambiguous. V shed 8 bases and J shed 3 bases, with 14 bases lying between them. Germline V gene data show CDR1 as SEHNR and CDR2 as FQNEAQ (reference sequence). The CDR3 totals 13 residues. The CDR3, as DNA: TGTGCCAGCGTAAAAGGTGACCACTACGAGCAGTACTTC. Its translation is CASVKGDHYEQYF. Combining the CDR3 with reference TRBV7-9 and TRBJ2-7 gives the whole variable domain DTGVSQNPRHKITKRGQNVTFRCDPISEHNRLYWYRQTLGQGPEFLTYFQNEAQLEKSRLLSDRFSAERPKGSFSTLEIQRTEQGDSAMYLCASVKGDHYEQYFGPGTRLTVT.

Concerning this clonotype: The junction departs from the called germline gene at one end, perhaps through a read error. The chain combines TRBV5-1 with TRBJ2-5; 7 bases agree with TRBD1. The end of the DNA aligns better with TRBJ2-1, so the J call may be wrong. The V gene's germline CDR1 is SGHRS and CDR2 YFSETQ. The CDR3 sequence is 15 residues long. The chain's CDR3 is CAGSLDRGHYNEQFF. The CDR3, as DNA: TGCGCCGGCAGCTTGGATAGGGGGCATTATAATGAGCAGTTCTTC.

Concerning this clonotype: The junction does not match germline at one end; this may be a read error. The chain carries TRBV20-1 and TRBJ2-7; maybe TRBD1 (6 bases). CDR3 length: 15 amino acids. The germline V gene encodes CDR1 DFQATT and CDR2 SNEGSKA (reference sequence). CDR3 loop: CPPQGIRTDAYEQCF. The CDR3 coding sequence is TGCCCTCCCCAGGGGATAAGGACCGATGCTTACGAGCAGTGCTTC.